This note documents a single T cell receptor beta chain sequence. The sample belongs to a study of OX40 agonist ivuxolimab in advanced cancers. Study-wide background: Past anti-PD-1, anti-PD-L1 or anti-CTLA-4 therapy was accepted, and 40% to 45% had received some.

Deletions cut 8 bases from V and 4 bases from J, with 24 bases between. This CDR3 spans 17 amino acids. Germline V lookup: CDR1 ENHRY, CDR2 SYGVKD. Sequencing was performed with immunoSEQ multiplex PCR; in TCRdb, only in-frame clones are kept and a portion is missing. The data contain just over 14,000 clones, around 90% of them singletons. The chain uses TRBV10-3 and TRBJ2-1, with D perhaps TRBD1 or TRBD2 (5 bases each). The material sequenced was CD4+ or CD8+ T cells sorted from blood, taken in a trial of the OX40 agonist ivuxolimab. The receptor was isolated from an adult with an advanced solid tumor such as melanoma, head and neck, liver or kidney cancer. Written as DNA, the CDR3 is TGTGCCATCTGGGACGATAGCGAGAAGGGCCCTTACAATGAGCAGTTCTTC. Its protein is CAIWDDSEKGPYNEQFF.